This T cell receptor beta chain is drawn from a study of blood T cell repertoires in COVID-19. About the study: T cells, B-cell-depleted T cells, or PBMCs provided the cDNA or gDNA that served as material.

The data were produced by immunoSEQ multiplex PCR, yet TCRdb's version contains in-frame clones alone and is incomplete. The sample carries a few hundred thousand clones, around 91% recorded once. Individuals aged about 18 to 89 years were recruited from around 22 US areas. The CDR3 sequence is 14 residues long. Germline CDR1 reads KGHSH; CDR2 reads LQKENI. The germline V and J ends were trimmed by 3 bases and 3 bases, with 9 bases remaining between them. What was sequenced was PBMCs or T cells enriched from blood (not recorded which). This sequence was found in a woman aged 18-29 years with acute COVID-19. This chain joins TRBV18 and TRBJ2-1; tentatively, D is TRBD1 (5 bases). CDR3: CASSPDTRYNEQFF. In nucleotides, the CDR3 is TGTGCCAGCTCACCGGACACCCGCTACAATGAGCAGTTCTTC.